The 4 T cell receptor beta chains below come from one sample, sequenced in a study of cytomegalovirus exposure and HLA in healthy donors (dated by TCRdb to about 2017). Libraries were prepared through the immunoSEQ multiplex PCR assay. For the multiplex PCR, a mixture combining 60 forward primers for TCR Vbeta segments and 13 reverse primers for TCR Jbeta segments was used. TCRdb limited this immuneACCESS table to in-frame rearrangements with V and J called. A share of clones is missing; checked studies link under half to unresolved V genes, and the rest is unexplained. The sample data list around 260,000 clones, and 80% of these were observed just once. The ten most abundant clones make up about 0.28% of the sample. Source material: PBMCs. The receptors were sampled from a girl aged 2 to 10 in good health and CMV-seronegative.

This chain uses TRBV6-1 with TRBJ1-4, with a tentative D call TRBD1 (5 bases). The CDR3 length is 13 residues. V dropped 5 bases and J dropped 7 bases, with 11 bases sitting between them. Germline CDR1 MNHNS, CDR2 SASEGT. The CDR3 sequence: CASSPTGFEKLFF. In nucleotides, the CDR3 is TGTGCCAGCAGTCCCACAGGTTTTGAAAAACTGTTTTTT.

The rearrangement links TRBV11-2 to TRBJ2-3, with D possibly being TRBD1 (5 bases). Trimming took off 2 bases at V and 0 bases at J, with 12 bases between the two ends. Germline V gene sequence: CDR1 SGHAT, CDR2 FQNNGV. The CDR3 runs 16 residues. CDR3: CASSLWGRRSTDTQYF. The DNA for the CDR3 is TGTGCCAGCAGCTTATGGGGCAGGAGAAGCACAGATACGCAGTATTTT.

V is TRBV2 and J is TRBJ2-7, with TRBD2 identical over 11 bases. The length of the CDR3 is 15 residues. Per germline, CDR1 SNHLY and CDR2 FYNNEI. Unmatched junction bases numbered 2, after V lost 1 base and J lost 3 bases. For the CDR3, the DNA is TGTGCCAGCAGTGAAGAAACTAGCGGGAGCTACGAGCAGTACTTC. The encoded protein is CASSEETSGSYEQYF.

The chain recombines TRBV7-3 with TRBJ2-1, with 14 positions matching TRBD2. CDR1 is SGHTA, CDR2 FQGTGA, per germline. The CDR3 loop spans 18 amino acids. Germline trimming cut 5 bases from V and 7 bases from J; bases unmatched to any gene: 13. The CDR3 bases are TGTGCCAGCAGCCCGGGACTAGCGGGAGCTTGGGGGGGAAATGAGCAGTTCTTC. It translates to CASSPGLAGAWGGNEQFF.